This T cell receptor (beta chain) was identified in a study of blood T cell repertoires in COVID-19. Study context: The United States, Italy and Spain were the sources of the acute and convalescent COVID-19 samples. The analysed material was cDNA or gDNA that came from T cells, B-cell-depleted T cells, or PBMCs.

The CDR3 sequence is 18 residues long. Germline loops: CDR1 LNHNV, CDR2 YYDKDF (reference sequence). On this clone itself: A junction end diverges from the germline sequence, so it may reflect a read error.

Here immunoSEQ multiplex PCR was the method, and the copy in TCRdb shows in-frame clones only, minus some. The sample yields 450,000 or so clones, approximately 89% seen once. The specimen was peripheral blood. This TCR derives from a man aged 18 to 30 with COVID-19, enrolled during active disease. V is TRBV15 and J is TRBJ2-3, with 8 nucleotides matching TRBD2. This CDR3 is CATSRAGGAGHRYAPLPF. CDR3 DNA: TGTGCCACCAGCAGGGCCGGGGGGGCTGGGCACAGATACGCACCCCTTCCCTTT. Looking up the rest from reference TRBV15 and TRBJ2-3 gives the full variable domain: DAMVIQNPRYQVTQFGKPVTLSCSQTLNHNVMYWYQQKSSQAPKLLFHYYDKDFNNEADTPDNFQSRRPNTSFCFLDIRSPGLGDTAMYLCATSRAGGAGHRYAPLPFGPGTRLTVL.